This T cell receptor (beta chain) came from a study of CD8 T cells in ankylosing spondylitis. TCRdb processed the 5' RACE reads anew with MiXCR; each CDR3 protein has one entry. The profile covers about 200,000 distinct CDR3 sequences, with more than 10% appearing a single time and more than 15% taken by the ten largest. This CDR3 has 15 amino acids. V was shortened by 5 bases and J by 2 bases, with 15 bases between the two germline ends. This clonotype occurred many times. The sequenced material came from blood, either unsorted or a sorted T cell fraction (not recorded which). The J gene is TRBJ1-1, the V gene TRBV12-3 or TRBV12-4, with D perhaps matching TRBD1 (5 bases). The receptor was derived from a male donor with ankylosing spondylitis or in good health (not recorded which). This CDR3 reads CASSGHLQGNTEAFF. The DNA for the CDR3 is TGTGCCAGCAGTGGCCACCTCCAGGGTAACACTGAAGCTTTCTTT.